This T cell receptor beta chain was identified in a study of blood T cell repertoires in COVID-19. J was trimmed by 2 bases and V by 4 bases; bases with no gene match: 7. Per germline, CDR1 MDHEN and CDR2 SYDVKM. The CDR3 has 16 residues. The data were produced by immunoSEQ multiplex PCR, yet TCRdb's version contains in-frame clones alone and is incomplete. The sample holds 250,000 or so clones, about four fifths seen once. The source material was peripheral blood. V is TRBV28 and J is TRBJ2-2; 7 bases are shared with TRBD1. The source is an elderly man with acute or convalescent COVID-19. CDR3 DNA sequence: TGTGCCAGCAGTTCAGAGGGGGCGCCCAACACCGGGGAGCTGTTTTTT. Amino acids: CASSSEGAPNTGELFF.